The 3 T cell receptor beta chains below all came from one sample that was sequenced in a study of siplizumab effects on memory and regulatory T cells. The data were produced by immunoSEQ multiplex PCR, yet TCRdb's version contains in-frame clones alone and is incomplete. The sample has about 26,000 clones, roughly 84% seen once. Sequenced material: memory CD4+ T cells sorted from blood. The receptors were sampled from a human donor in good health.

The genes are TRBV2 and TRBJ2-7, with 8 bases fitting TRBD2. Germline CDR1 is SNHLY and CDR2 is FYNNEI. This CDR3 region has 14 residues. V was pared by 3 bases and J by 6 bases, with 7 bases of the junction left unmatched. CDR3 in amino acids: CASSESGTRVEQYF. The CDR3 DNA follows: TGTGCCAGCAGTGAGTCTGGGACTAGAGTCGAGCAGTACTTC. The full variable domain, its missing parts supplied by reference TRBV2 and TRBJ2-7, is EPEVTQTPSHQVTQMGQEVILRCVPISNHLYFYWYRQILGQKVEFLVSFYNNEISEKSEIFDDQFSVERPDGSNFTLKIRSTKLEDSAMYFCASSESGTRVEQYFGPGTRLTVT.

In its sample, this clone was seen once. The V gene is TRBV9, the J gene TRBJ2-5; D is perhaps TRBD1 (6 bases). The V end was cut by 2 bases, the J end by 2 bases, with 10 bases between. The germline CDR1 and CDR2 sequences are SGDLS and YYNGEE. This CDR3 has 14 amino acids. CDR3 region: CASSVGTTQETQYF. In DNA, the CDR3 is TGTGCCAGCAGCGTTGGGACAACACAAGAGACCCAGTACTTC.

The gene calls are TRBV2 and TRBJ2-7; possibly TRBD1 or TRBD2 for D (6 bases each). Trimming cost V 3 bases and J 7 bases, with 13 bases left between them. The V gene's germline CDR1 is SNHLY and CDR2 FYNNEI. This CDR3 region has 13 residues. CDR3 coding DNA: TGTGCCAGCAGTGACCGGGGGCTGGGGGAGCAGTACTTC. This codes for CASSDRGLGEQYF.